This T cell receptor (beta chain) is from a study of cytomegalovirus exposure and HLA in healthy donors. At the level of the study: The Caucasian-associated ancestry cluster held around 81% of approximately 400 genotyped donors. Study-level results: Associated with cytomegalovirus, according to the listing, were some 180 TCR beta chains. When a later analysis compared HLA-associated TCR beta chains with equally common others, the HLA-associated chains turned out to be more clonally expanded and to have lower generation probabilities.

Vbeta (60) and Jbeta (13) primers were used in the PCR. TCRdb keeps only in-frame clones here, not all; method: immunoSEQ multiplex PCR. The data show about 150,000 clones, approximately 70% seen once. V shed 4 bases, J shed 5 bases, and the junction held 8 bases outside the gene matches. The V gene's germline CDR1 is SGHRS and CDR2 YFSETQ. This CDR3 spans 17 amino acids. This clone was observed a handful of times. Its matching antigen is unknown. The V call is TRBV5-1, the J call TRBJ2-1; 14 nucleotides match TRBD2. The sequencing input was PBMCs. The TCR comes from an older woman in good health and CMV-seronegative. CDR3 DNA sequence: TGCGCCAGCAGCCTACTGACTAGCGGGAGGGCCAACAATGAGCAGTTCTTC. This sequence encodes CASSLLTSGRANNEQFF.